The sequence of this T cell receptor (beta chain) was determined in a study of blood T cells in healthy people across ages. Primers used in a second PCR of roughly 6 to 12 cycles were a sample-barcoded 5' primer and a J-beta primer mix. Via MiXCR, TCRdb re-called the 5' RACE reads, giving one row per CDR3 protein. Of some 920,000 distinct CDR3 sequences listed, approximately 50% are singletons. The germline V gene has CDR1 MNHEY and CDR2 SMNVEV (reference sequence). The CDR3 spans 14 residues. This clonotype was seen a handful of times. The junction does not match germline at one end; this may be a read error.

J is TRBJ2-7 and V is TRBV27, with 10 positions matching TRBD2. The material sequenced was blood. The sequence came from a woman aged 55-69 years in good health. The CDR3 sequence is CVSSPGTSVHEQYF. CDR3 nucleotides: TGTGTCAGCTCCCCCGGGACTAGCGTCCACGAGCAGTACTTC.